The 20 T cell receptor beta chains reported below all come from one sample, sequenced in a study of cytomegalovirus exposure and HLA in healthy donors (dated by TCRdb to about 2017). Libraries were constructed by the immunoSEQ multiplex PCR assay. TCRdb took over this immuneACCESS table, retaining in-frame rearrangements with V and J assigned. Such tables are incomplete; in checked studies, under half of the missing clones stem from an unresolved V gene, and the remainder is unexplained. In all, the sample holds roughly 150,000 clones, and around 85% of those were seen once. Of the sample, 5.7% falls within the top ten clones. The sequenced sample was PBMCs. Receptors originate from a young woman in good health and CMV-seronegative.

The rearrangement uses TRBV5-4 and TRBJ1-1; D remains ambiguous. V was pared by 1 base and J by 0 bases, with 7 bases between. There are 14 residues in the CDR3. Germline V gene data show CDR1 as SGHNT and CDR2 as YYREEE (reference sequence). The CDR3 bases are TGTGCCAGCAGCTTGAGCGACATGAACACTGAAGCTTTCTTT. This translates into CASSLSDMNTEAFF.

The chain combines TRBV29-1 with TRBJ1-5; 9 positions agree with TRBD1. Germline values: CDR1 SQVTM, CDR2 ANQGSEA. V shed 5 bases, J shed 4 bases, and the junction held 3 bases outside the gene matches. The CDR3 sequence is 13 residues long. The CDR3 reads CSVQTGGNQPQHF. The CDR3 nucleotides are TGCAGCGTTCAGACAGGGGGGAATCAGCCCCAGCATTTT.

This clone was detected only once. This chain connects TRBV2 to TRBJ2-1; no reliable D call. Germline V gene sequence: CDR1 SNHLY, CDR2 FYNNEI. Trimming shortened V by 9 bases and J by 9 bases, and 12 bases separated the two germline ends. The length of the CDR3 is 11 residues. The CDR3 coding sequence is TGTGCCAGGGAAAATGGTGGTGAGCAGTTCTTC. Its protein product is CARENGGEQFF.

Note on this clone: This sequence is one base from a far larger clone and is likely a read error. The CDR3 region is CASSEDGYEQYF. CDR3 DNA sequence: TGTGCCAGCAGTGAGGACGGCTACGAGCAGTACTTC. The genes are TRBV6-8 and TRBJ2-7; D call uncertain. V shed 5 bases and J shed 3 bases, with 8 bases lying between them. The CDR3 is 12 residues long. CDR1 MNHGY and CDR2 SAAAGT come from the germline V gene.

This chain links TRBV30 with TRBJ2-2, with D possibly TRBD1 on 6 matching bases. CDR1 GTSNPN and CDR2 SVGIG come from the germline V gene (reference sequence). This CDR3 is built from 14 residues. The V and J ends lost 3 bases and 3 bases respectively, with 11 bases between them. The CDR3 loop is CAWRVGAHTGELFF. The CDR3 DNA is TGTGCCTGGAGGGTGGGGGCGCACACCGGGGAGCTGTTTTTT.

The J gene is TRBJ1-2, the V gene TRBV5-1, with 8 bases fitting TRBD1. The CDR3 has 16 amino acids. In germline, CDR1 is SGHRS, CDR2 YFSETQ. Losses at the gene ends were 4 bases for V and 0 bases for J; bases not matched to a gene: 8. CDR3: CASSPTTGVSNYGYTF. The CDR3 DNA sequence: TGCGCCAGCAGCCCGACGACAGGGGTATCTAACTATGGCTACACCTTC.

To note about this clone: Sequence at one end of the junction differs from germline and may be a read error. V is TRBV7-6 and J is TRBJ2-5, with D possibly matching TRBD2 (5 bases). Germline CDR1 SGHVS, CDR2 FNYEAQ. There are 15 residues in the CDR3. The CDR3 loop is CASSLATGSQETQYF. The DNA for the CDR3 is TGTGCCAGCAGCCTAGCTACTGGGAGCCAAGAGACCCAGTACTTC.

The rearrangement joins TRBV6-1 to TRBJ1-5; D unclear. The CDR3 has 13 residues. The V end lost 7 bases, the J end lost 2 bases, and 9 bases lay between the germline ends. CDR1 MNHNS and CDR2 SASEGT come from the germline V gene. The CDR3 region is CASTLQGNQPQHF. CDR3 sequence (DNA): TGTGCCAGCACGTTGCAGGGCAATCAGCCCCAGCATTTT.

V usage is TRBV18 and J usage is TRBJ2-3; TRBD1 aligns across 8 bases. Germline V lookup: CDR1 KGHSH, CDR2 LQKENI. J lost 4 bases, V lost 3 bases, and 6 bases had no gene match. The CDR3 runs 15 residues. In nucleotides, the CDR3 is TGTGCCAGCTCACCGAAGACAGGGGCTCCAGATACGCAGTATTTT. Residues: CASSPKTGAPDTQYF.

The chain combines TRBV29-1 with TRBJ1-1; 8 bases match TRBD1. This CDR3 has 14 residues. Germline V gene lookup returns CDR1 SQVTM and CDR2 ANQGSEA. The junction had 11 bases not matched to a gene; V was cut back by 7 bases and J by 4 bases. The CDR3 DNA reads as TGCAGCGCGTCGACAGGGGTCTGGAGCACTGAAGCTTTCTTT. Translated, it gives CSASTGVWSTEAFF. The full variable domain, with the rest looked up from reference TRBV29-1 and TRBJ1-1, is SAVISQKPSRDICQRGTSLTIQCQVDSQVTMMFWYRQQPGQSLTLIATANQGSEATYESGFVIDKFPISRPNLTFSTLTVSNMSPEDSSIYLCSASTGVWSTEAFFGQGTRLTVV.

The gene calls are TRBV6-4 and TRBJ2-2; D not resolved. The ends were cut back, 6 bases at V and 4 bases at J, with 9 bases in the middle. This CDR3 comprises 13 residues. Germline CDR1 reads MRHNA; CDR2 reads SNTAGT. The CDR3 sequence is CASSAAITGELFF. DNA of the CDR3: TGTGCCAGCAGCGCAGCCATCACCGGGGAGCTGTTTTTT.

V is TRBV5-4 and J is TRBJ2-2; D not certain. V lost 1 base and J lost 7, with 5 bases in between. The CDR3 is 12 amino acids. In germline, CDR1 is SGHNT, CDR2 YYREEE (reference sequence). As DNA, the CDR3 is TGTGCCAGCAGCTTGTACAACGGGGAGCTGTTTTTT. It codes for CASSLYNGELFF.

V is TRBV19 and J is TRBJ2-2, with D perhaps given as TRBD1 or TRBD2 (6 bases each). The CDR3 is 14 residues long. The germline V gene has CDR1 LNHDA and CDR2 SQIVND (reference sequence). V was cut by 6 bases and J by 4 bases, with 12 bases left in between. In DNA, the CDR3 is TGTGCCAGTAGACAGGGACTGTTCACCGGGGAGCTGTTTTTT. As protein: CASRQGLFTGELFF.

The J gene is TRBJ2-3, the V gene TRBV9; 9 positions agree with TRBD1. Per the germline V gene, CDR1 is SGDLS and CDR2 is YYNGEE. After removal of 3 bases from V and 6 bases from J, the junction contained 5 bases not matched to a gene. The CDR3 is 14 amino acids. CDR3 in DNA: TGTGCCAGCAGCGCCGGGACAGGGACCGATACGCAGTATTTT. Translation gives CASSAGTGTDTQYF.

This sequence joins TRBV27 and TRBJ2-1; TRBD2 aligns across 7 bases. There are 12 residues in the CDR3. Germline CDR1 and CDR2: MNHEY and SMNVEV (reference sequence). Losses at the gene ends were 6 bases for V and 12 bases for J; bases not matched to a gene: 8. CDR3 region: CASRRESSGQFF. CDR3 coding DNA: TGTGCCAGCAGGCGGGAGTCCTCGGGGCAGTTCTTC.

The sample holds one count of this clone. CDR3 nucleotide sequence: TGTGCCAGCAGCTTTAGACGGCAGATCTATGGCTACACCTTC. Encoded protein: CASSFRRQIYGYTF. The chain carries TRBV7-2 and TRBJ1-2; D not certain. Germline V gives CDR1 SGHTA, CDR2 FQGNSA. This CDR3 is built from 14 residues. Trimming cost V 3 bases and J 4 bases, with 12 bases left between them.

The chain uses TRBV7-8 and TRBJ2-7; TRBD2 is a possible D gene (5 bases). V lost 1 base, J lost 6 bases, and 10 bases lay in between. CDR1 and CDR2 from the germline V gene are SGHVS and FQNEAQ. The CDR3 totals 13 residues. The CDR3: CASSLDLGGEQYF. The DNA for the CDR3 is TGTGCCAGCAGCTTAGACCTAGGAGGCGAGCAGTACTTC.

CDR3 loop: CASSPNDSYGYTF. In DNA form, the CDR3 reads TGCGCCAGCAGCCCTAACGACAGCTATGGCTACACCTTC. The chain has TRBV4-1 and TRBJ1-2, with D possibly being TRBD1 (5 bases). The CDR3 runs to 13 residues. Germline-derived CDR1 and CDR2 are MGHRA and YSYEKL. The germline V and J ends were trimmed by 4 bases and 4 bases, with 10 bases remaining between them.

This clone was detected ten times or more. The V gene is TRBV4-2, the J gene TRBJ2-7; no definite D call. The length of the CDR3 is 15 residues. Trimming shortened V by 0 bases and J by 1 base, and 10 bases separated the two germline ends. Germline V gives CDR1 LGHNA, CDR2 YNFKEQ. CDR3 DNA sequence: TGTGCCAGCAGCCAAGATGTCGACACTTCCTACGAGCAGTACTTC. Protein sequence: CASSQDVDTSYEQYF.

V is TRBV4-2 and J is TRBJ1-5; D is undetermined. This CDR3 is built from 12 residues. The germline V gene has CDR1 LGHNA and CDR2 YNFKEQ. V dropped 1 base and J dropped 4 bases, with 2 bases sitting between them. The CDR3 sequence: CASSQGNQPQHF. CDR3 nucleotide sequence: TGTGCCAGCAGCCAAGGTAATCAGCCCCAGCATTTT.